This T cell receptor beta chain was captured by sequencing in a study of cytomegalovirus exposure and HLA in healthy donors. It was with 60 Vbeta and 13 Jbeta primers that the PCR ran. Method: immunoSEQ multiplex PCR; TCRdb's copy keeps in-frame clones and lacks some. This sample yields about 110,000 clones, of which roughly 74% are seen a single time; nearly 0.9% belongs to the top ten. Trimming stripped 0 bases from V and 6 bases from J, with 14 bases between. CDR3 length: 15 amino acids. The germline V gene encodes CDR1 SEHNR and CDR2 FQNEAQ (reference sequence). This clone is a singleton in its sample.

Sequencing input: PBMCs. The rearrangement joins TRBV7-9 to TRBJ1-2; no clear D. This TCR was recovered from a woman aged 25-40 years in good health and CMV-seronegative. The CDR3 sequence: CASSLALPLIDGYTF. CDR3 nucleotide sequence: TGTGCCAGCAGCTTAGCGCTACCACTTATCGATGGCTACACCTTC.